Listed below are T cell receptor beta chains from one sample, sequenced in a study of vaccination and CD4 T cells after COVID-19. In TCRdb, the PCR reads were re-called with MiXCR into one record per CDR3 protein. The sample yields about 16,000 distinct CDR3 sequences, approximately 44% seen once. Which antigens these TCRs recognize remains unknown. The sequences come from CD4+ T cells from blood, cultured in vitro, collected after SARS-CoV-2 vaccination. These receptors came from a human donor who had recovered from COVID-19. The CDR3 runs from the conserved cysteine through the conserved F or W. A D gene is named only where the DNA matches it firmly. Rows give clone size only sometimes, using once, few, many, or a class for an expanded clone.

d_call j_call clone_size v_call cdr3_aa cdr3_nt
TRBD2 TRBJ2-1 NA TRBV20-1 CSAKLAGLVNEQFF TGCAGTGCTAAACTAGCGGGTCTAGTCAATGAGCAGTTCTTC
NA TRBJ1-4 few TRBV20-1 CSARVVGQTNEKLFF TGCAGTGCTAGAGTGGTTGGACAGACTAATGAAAAACTGTTTTTT
NA TRBJ2-3 NA TRBV7-8 CASSFGSWDTQYF TGTGCCAGCAGCTTCGGATCCTGGGATACGCAGTATTTT
TRBD1 TRBJ1-2 NA TRBV6-1 CASSNGQGFGGYTF TGTGCCAGCAGTAATGGACAGGGGTTTGGTGGCTACACCTTC
NA TRBJ2-2 NA TRBV6-5 CASSYKADTGELFF TGTGCCAGCAGTTATAAGGCAGACACCGGGGAGCTGTTTTTT
NA TRBJ2-1 NA TRBV7-2 CASRIGGRLGNEQFF TGTGCCAGCCGCATTGGTGGGCGTCTCGGAAATGAGCAGTTCTTC
TRBD1 TRBJ1-1 few TRBV7-3 CASSPDRGPYTEAFF TGTGCCAGCAGCCCCGACAGGGGGCCGTACACTGAAGCTTTCTTT
NA TRBJ1-6 few TRBV21-1 CASRGQSTSSYNSPLHF TGTGCCAGCAGAGGACAGAGCACAAGCTCCTATAATTCACCCCTCCACTTT
NA TRBJ1-4 NA TRBV7-6 CASSFFGGNEKLFF TGTGCCAGCAGCTTTTTCGGAGGAAATGAAAAACTGTTTTTT
NA TRBJ2-3 few TRBV20-1 CSARDLYTDTQYF TGCAGTGCTAGAGATCTTTACACAGATACGCAGTATTTT
NA TRBJ1-1 NA TRBV12-3/TRBV12-4 CASSFRGSGTEAFF TGTGCCAGCAGTTTTCGGGGGTCTGGGACTGAAGCTTTCTTT
NA TRBJ2-2 NA TRBV19 CASITAQTGELFF TGTGCCAGTATCACGGCCCAGACCGGGGAGCTGTTTTTT
NA TRBJ1-2 medium-sized TRBV18 CASSPDTRGGDSYTF TGTGCCAGCTCACCCGATACCCGGGGGGGAGACAGCTACACCTTC
NA TRBJ2-2 NA TRBV7-3 CASSLTGVSTGELFF TGTGCCAGCAGCTTAACGGGAGTGTCCACCGGGGAGCTGTTTTTT
NA TRBJ1-3 NA TRBV19 CASSDAGRRSGNTIYF TGTGCCAGTAGTGACGCGGGCCGGCGCTCTGGAAACACCATATATTTT
TRBD1 TRBJ1-1 NA TRBV7-2 CASSPGIRGQGAGNTEAFF TGTGCCAGCAGCCCGGGGATCCGGGGACAGGGGGCAGGAAACACTGAAGCTTTCTTT
TRBD2 TRBJ2-2 few TRBV7-9 CASSMTRLAGAGELFF TGTGCCAGCAGCATGACCCGACTAGCGGGAGCCGGGGAGCTGTTTTTT
NA TRBJ1-2 NA TRBV7-3 CASSLEQGYGYTF TGTGCCAGCAGCTTAGAGCAAGGCTATGGCTACACCTTC
TRBD1 TRBJ2-1 NA TRBV7-2 CASSRLQGEYNEQFF TGTGCCAGCAGCCGCCTACAGGGGGAATACAATGAGCAGTTCTTC
TRBD1 TRBJ1-5 medium-sized TRBV18 CASSPNPGGHFEPQHF TGTGCCAGCTCACCGAACCCAGGGGGCCACTTCGAGCCCCAGCATTTT
NA TRBJ1-1 few TRBV6-2/TRBV6-3 CASSYSRGRGSTEAFF TGTGCCAGCAGTTACTCGAGGGGACGTGGGAGCACTGAAGCTTTCTTT
NA TRBJ1-1 few TRBV10-3 CAIRYESRGKTEAFF TGTGCCATCAGATACGAGTCGAGGGGAAAAACTGAAGCTTTCTTT
NA TRBJ1-5 NA TRBV19 CATGYSNQPQHF TGTGCCACGGGCTATAGCAATCAGCCCCAGCATTTT
NA TRBJ2-3 NA TRBV12-1 CASSLRGTGTDTQYF TGTGCCAGCAGCTTAAGAGGGACGGGCACAGATACGCAGTATTTT
NA TRBJ1-1 NA TRBV30 CAWNKQGNTEAFF TGTGCCTGGAACAAGCAGGGGAACACTGAAGCTTTCTTT
NA TRBJ2-7 NA TRBV29-1 CSVEDGEYYEQYF TGCAGCGTAGAAGACGGAGAATACTACGAGCAGTACTTC
NA TRBJ2-3 NA TRBV20-1 CSAPDRSTDTQYF TGCAGTGCCCCGGACAGAAGCACAGATACGCAGTATTTT
NA TRBJ2-3 NA TRBV20-1 CSAIGSTDTQYF TGCAGTGCTATTGGGAGCACAGATACGCAGTATTTT
NA TRBJ2-3 NA TRBV5-8 CASSPASGGTQYF TGTGCCAGCAGCCCCGCGAGTGGCGGGACGCAGTATTTT
TRBD2 TRBJ2-1 NA TRBV20-1 CSAIRTSGRASFGNEQFF TGCAGTGCTATACGGACTAGCGGGAGGGCCAGTTTCGGTAATGAGCAGTTCTTC
NA TRBJ2-2 NA TRBV28 CASSPRAGWDGELFF TGTGCCAGCAGCCCTAGGGCAGGGTGGGACGGGGAGCTGTTTTTT
NA TRBJ2-2 NA TRBV20-1 CSARGRAGNTGELFF TGCAGTGCTAGAGGTCGGGCGGGAAACACCGGGGAGCTGTTTTTT
TRBD1 TRBJ2-6 NA TRBV27 CASSLSRTGSSGANVLTF TGTGCCAGCAGTTTATCACGGACAGGAAGCTCTGGGGCCAACGTCCTGACTTTC
NA TRBJ2-7 NA TRBV28 CASSLPGTGAYEQYF TGTGCCAGCAGTTTACCAGGGACTGGGGCCTACGAGCAGTACTTC
NA TRBJ1-1 NA TRBV4-1 CASSQVFDRRNTEAFF TGCGCCAGCAGCCAAGTTTTCGACCGTCGGAACACTGAAGCTTTCTTT
NA TRBJ2-7 NA TRBV4-2 CASSQGLDPSYEQYF TGTGCCAGCAGCCAAGGACTAGACCCCTCCTACGAGCAGTACTTC
NA TRBJ2-3 NA TRBV20-1 CSARDRSPKRRSGTDTQYF TGCAGTGCTAGAGATCGGTCCCCCAAGCGGAGATCCGGCACAGATACGCAGTATTTT
NA TRBJ1-1 NA TRBV6-1 CASSEESGGGTEAFF TGTGCCAGCAGTGAAGAAAGCGGGGGCGGGACTGAAGCTTTCTTT
NA TRBJ1-2 few TRBV15 CATSRAVSGQSNLYGYTF TGTGCCACCAGCAGAGCGGTTTCGGGCCAAAGCAACTTATATGGCTACACCTTC
NA TRBJ2-1 few TRBV24-1 CATSDSAGPSFEQFF TGTGCCACCAGTGACAGCGCGGGTCCGTCCTTTGAGCAGTTCTTC
TRBD1 TRBJ1-4 NA TRBV24-1 CATSVQGAPNEKLFF TGTGCCACCAGTGTACAGGGGGCGCCGAATGAAAAACTGTTTTTT
NA TRBJ2-5 NA TRBV12-3/TRBV12-4 CASSLRDLSRDF TGTGCCAGCAGTTTACGGGACCTCAGCAGGGACTTC
NA TRBJ2-7 NA TRBV20-1 CSATGRGDYEQYF TGCAGTGCTACCGGTCGCGGAGACTACGAGCAGTACTTC
NA TRBJ2-3 NA TRBV27 CASSARPPLTQYF TGTGCCAGCAGTGCAAGGCCTCCACTTACGCAGTATTTT
TRBD1 TRBJ1-1 NA TRBV2 CASRQGGYTEAFF TGTGCCAGCAGACAGGGGGGTTACACTGAAGCTTTCTTT
TRBD2 TRBJ2-5 few TRBV7-9 CASSIAGAVETQYF TGTGCCAGCAGCATAGCGGGAGCGGTAGAGACCCAGTACTTC
TRBD2 TRBJ2-3 NA TRBV10-3 CAISDGTSTDTQYF TGTGCCATCAGTGATGGGACTAGTACAGATACGCAGTATTTT
TRBD1 TRBJ2-2 NA TRBV29-1 CSVQTGGPNTGELFF TGCAGCGTTCAGACAGGGGGGCCGAACACCGGGGAGCTGTTTTTT
NA TRBJ2-7 few TRBV6-2/TRBV6-3 CASSNPGRYYEQYF TGTGCCAGCAGTAACCCCGGACGCTACTACGAGCAGTACTTC
TRBD2 TRBJ2-5 NA TRBV5-1 CASSLGTTVALREETQYF TGCGCCAGCAGCCTGGGGACTACCGTAGCTTTAAGAGAAGAGACCCAGTACTTC
TRBD1 TRBJ2-1 NA TRBV6-1 CASRSGTGIRGYNEQFF TGTGCCAGCAGGTCCGGGACAGGGATTAGGGGCTACAATGAGCAGTTCTTC
NA TRBJ1-2 once TRBV2 CASSSDAGSGYTF TGTGCCAGCAGTTCGGACGCAGGCTCTGGCTACACCTTC
NA TRBJ2-2 few TRBV7-6 CASSLLPPSVKNTGELFF TGTGCCAGCAGCTTATTACCACCGAGCGTAAAGAACACCGGGGAGCTGTTTTTT
NA TRBJ2-3 NA TRBV6-2/TRBV6-3 CASSQTDTQYF TGTGCCAGCAGCCAAACAGATACGCAGTATTTT
TRBD2 TRBJ2-5 NA TRBV6-1 CASSGQGLAEETQYF TGTGCCAGCAGTGGTCAGGGACTAGCGGAGGAGACCCAGTACTTC
NA TRBJ2-3 NA TRBV7-3 CASSLLSADTQYF TGTGCCAGCAGCTTACTTAGCGCAGATACGCAGTATTTT
NA TRBJ1-6 few TRBV7-9 CASSLDGLHVSPLHF TGTGCCAGCAGCTTAGATGGGCTCCACGTTTCACCCCTCCACTTT
TRBD2 TRBJ2-1 NA TRBV7-9 CASAPSGGNNEQFF TGTGCCAGCGCCCCCAGCGGGGGCAACAATGAGCAGTTCTTC
NA TRBJ1-5 medium-sized TRBV28 CASRNGGNNQPQHF TGTGCCAGCAGAAACGGGGGAAACAATCAGCCCCAGCATTTT